These T cell receptor beta chains were read from a single sample in a study of blood T cell repertoires in COVID-19. This table comes from immunoSEQ multiplex PCR, and its TCRdb copy is limited to in-frame clones, with some not included. This sample has around 250,000 clones, with 75% to 90% found just once. Sequenced sample: PBMCs or T cells enriched from blood (not recorded which). Receptors originate from a woman aged 40 to 50 who had been exposed to COVID-19. CDR3s include the opening cysteine and the closing phenylalanine or tryptophan. A D gene is named only where the DNA matches it firmly. Size is omitted from some rows. Given values are once, few, many or a class for expanded clones.

size,J,V,D,DNA,CDR3
-,TRBJ2-2,TRBV2,-,TGTGCCAATACTGGGAGAAGGAACACCGGGGAGCTGTTTTTT,CANTGRRNTGELFF
-,TRBJ2-2,TRBV13,TRBD2,TGTGCCAGCAGCCGCTTTGCGGGGGTTACCGGGGAGCTGTTTTTT,CASSRFAGVTGELFF
-,TRBJ1-1,TRBV7-3,-,TGTGCCAGCAGCTTGGGACAGAACACTGAAGCTTTCTTT,CASSLGQNTEAFF
-,TRBJ2-5,TRBV7-2,TRBD2,TGTGCCAGCAGCCTGCCTGGGAGGGCCCCGACAGAGACCCAGTACTTC,CASSLPGRAPTETQYF
-,TRBJ1-6,TRBV18,-,TGTGCCAGCTCGCCTTTAGGACAGTCTAATTCACCCCTCCACTTT,CASSPLGQSNSPLHF
-,TRBJ2-5,TRBV7-7,-,TGTGCCAGCAGCCCTCCGGGATACCAAGAGACCCAGTACTTC,CASSPPGYQETQYF
-,TRBJ2-5,TRBV4-1,-,TGCGCCAGCAGCCTGGGAGTGCAAGAGACCCAGTACTTC,CASSLGVQETQYF
-,TRBJ1-4,TRBV29-1,-,TGCAGCGTCCGTAGGGGGATGGCTAATGAAAAACTGTTTTTT,CSVRRGMANEKLFF
-,TRBJ1-1,TRBV11-3,-,TGTGCCAGCAGCTTAAGGGGCGTTACTGAAGCTTTCTTT,CASSLRGVTEAFF
few,TRBJ2-5,TRBV6-4,-,TGTGCCAGCAGTGAGAGGCCGGGGTCCCAAGAGACCCAGTACTTC,CASSERPGSQETQYF
-,TRBJ2-7,TRBV7-8,-,TGTGCCAGCAGCTCTTACAGGGCTAAGTACTTC,CASSSYRAKYF
-,TRBJ1-5,TRBV7-9,-,TGTGCCAGCAGCTTACAGGGTACCAATCAGCCCCAGCATTTT,CASSLQGTNQPQHF
few,TRBJ1-2,TRBV5-4,TRBD1,TGTGCCAGCAGCTCACTCTTGGGACAGGGAGTTAATGGCTACACCTTC,CASSSLLGQGVNGYTF
-,TRBJ1-1,TRBV10-3,TRBD1,TGTGCCTCCCACAGGGGGATGAACACTGAAGCTTTCTTT,CASHRGMNTEAFF
-,TRBJ1-2,TRBV2,TRBD1,TGTGCCAGCAGGGGGACAGCCACTAACTATGGCTACACCTTC,CASRGTATNYGYTF
-,TRBJ2-2,TRBV13,-,TGTGCCAGCAGCTTGGGCTCAGGCGGGGAGCTGTTTTTT,CASSLGSGGELFF
-,TRBJ1-2,TRBV28,-,TGTGCCAGCAGTTTACTGGGGCAGGTCTATGGCTACACCTTC,CASSLLGQVYGYTF
-,TRBJ2-1,TRBV4-2,TRBD1,TGTGCCAGCAGCCAGGAGGACAGGGGGATCAATGAGCAGTTCTTC,CASSQEDRGINEQFF
-,TRBJ1-2,TRBV2,TRBD1,TGTGCCAGCACTCGCTCAGGGGGCGGCTATGGCTACACCTTC,CASTRSGGGYGYTF
-,TRBJ2-4,TRBV5-8,-,TGTGCCAGCGGCAGGGTCATTCAGTACTTC,CASGRVIQYF
-,TRBJ1-2,TRBV10-3,-,TGTGCCATCAGTGAACCCTTGGGGGGGCGCCGGTTTGATGGCTATGGCTACACCTTC,CAISEPLGGRRFDGYGYTF
-,TRBJ2-6,TRBV2,TRBD1,TGTGCCAGCAGTCCCCAGGGGGCCCCAGGGGTGTATGGGGCCAACGTCCTGACTTTC,CASSPQGAPGVYGANVLTF
few,TRBJ1-2,TRBV10-3,-,TGTGCCATCAGCGACAGCACGAGAAACTATGGCTACACCTTC,CAISDSTRNYGYTF
-,TRBJ1-3,TRBV7-9,-,TGTGCCAGCAGCTCACCTGCGGGGCGGGCTGGAAACACCATATATTTT,CASSSPAGRAGNTIYF
-,TRBJ1-1,TRBV5-5,-,TGTGCCAGCAGCTTGTGGGGAGGGTCGAACACTGAAGCTTTCTTT,CASSLWGGSNTEAFF
-,TRBJ1-4,TRBV28,-,TGTGCCAGCAGTTTATGGGCAGGGCCTAATGAAAAACTGTTTTTT,CASSLWAGPNEKLFF
-,TRBJ1-3,TRBV4-1,-,TGCGCCAGCAGCCTCAGGACAGACTCTGGAAACACCATATATTTT,CASSLRTDSGNTIYF
once,TRBJ2-5,TRBV12-3/TRBV12-4,TRBD1,TGTGCCAGCGGACAGGGGGCTAGAGAGACCCAGTACTTC,CASGQGARETQYF
-,TRBJ1-5,TRBV19,-,TGTGCCAGTAGTATAGGTGGTGGAGGGGTAAAGAATCAGCCCCAGCATTTT,CASSIGGGGVKNQPQHF
once,TRBJ2-5,TRBV6-6,TRBD1,TGTGCCAGCAGTAGGGACAGGGGAGGAGGAGAGACCCAGTACTTC,CASSRDRGGGETQYF
-,TRBJ2-1,TRBV7-3,TRBD1,TGTGCCAGCAGCTCGGACAGGGGAAATGAGCAGTTCTTC,CASSSDRGNEQFF
-,TRBJ2-3,TRBV7-8,-,TGTGCCAGCAGCCGGTTAGCGGAGTTCACAGATACGCAGTATTTT,CASSRLAEFTDTQYF
-,TRBJ2-3,TRBV10-3,-,TGTGCCATCAGTGACTTGAGCACAGATACGCAGTATTTT,CAISDLSTDTQYF
few,TRBJ2-1,TRBV4-3,TRBD2,TGCGCCAGCAGCCAAGATTGGCGGGGACTAGCGGTCTACAATGAGCAGTTCTTC,CASSQDWRGLAVYNEQFF
few,TRBJ1-6,TRBV13,-,TGTGCCAGCAGCTTATTCCAGGGAGGCAACTCTTATGGTTCACCCCTCCACTTT,CASSLFQGGNSYGSPLHF
-,TRBJ2-5,TRBV6-5,-,TGTGCCAGCAGTTATTCCGGGTCCGAGACCCAGTACTTC,CASSYSGSETQYF
-,TRBJ1-3,TRBV11-2,-,TGTGCCAGCTCTAACTCTGGAAACACCATATATTTT,CASSNSGNTIYF
-,TRBJ1-2,TRBV29-1,-,TGCAGCGTTCAAGGGGTCGGGATAAACTATGGCTACACCTTC,CSVQGVGINYGYTF
-,TRBJ2-1,TRBV29-1,TRBD1,TGCAGCGTTGAGGATGGGACAGGGGATCAAGATGAGCAGTTCTTC,CSVEDGTGDQDEQFF
-,TRBJ2-3,TRBV25-1,-,TGTGCCAGCTCCGGAGGGCAGGGCATAGATACGCAGTATTTT,CASSGGQGIDTQYF
few,TRBJ2-1,TRBV6-5,TRBD2,TGTGCCACCACGGGGGGGGGTGGCAATGAGCAGTTCTTC,CATTGGGGNEQFF
once,TRBJ2-1,TRBV10-3,TRBD1,TGTGCCACCTTGGCGGGTGGGACAGGATCCCTTGAGCAGTTCTTC,CATLAGGTGSLEQFF